This T cell receptor beta chain was documented in a study of response to subunit inactivated influenza vaccine. CDR1 is LGHNA, CDR2 YSLEER, per germline. Trimming cost V 8 bases and J 9 bases, with 24 bases left between them. The CDR3 spans 15 residues. TCRdb ran MiXCR on the RT-PCR reads and lists one entry per CDR3 protein. The table records 800,000 to 1,000,000 distinct CDR3 sequences, roughly 20% of them present only once. The sequencing used PBMCs from blood, collected around 5 days after vaccination. The source is a man aged 50 to 59 who received an inactivated influenza vaccine. V gene TRBV4-3 combines with J gene TRBJ2-3; no firm D call. The CDR3 nucleotides read TGCGCCAGCGGCGTCGGGTCACTAACTCAGGACACGCAGTATTTT. Encoded protein: CASGVGSLTQDTQYF.